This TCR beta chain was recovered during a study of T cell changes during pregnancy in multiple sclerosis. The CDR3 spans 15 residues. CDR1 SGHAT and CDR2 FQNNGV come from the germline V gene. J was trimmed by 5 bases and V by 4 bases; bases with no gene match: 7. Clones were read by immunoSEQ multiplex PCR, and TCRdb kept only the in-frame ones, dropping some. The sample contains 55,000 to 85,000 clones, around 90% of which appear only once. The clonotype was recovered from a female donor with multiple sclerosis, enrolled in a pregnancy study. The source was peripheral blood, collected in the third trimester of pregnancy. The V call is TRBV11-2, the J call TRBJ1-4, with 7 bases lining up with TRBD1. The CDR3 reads CASSYGTAPNEKLFF. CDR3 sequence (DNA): TGTGCCAGCAGCTACGGGACAGCCCCAAATGAAAAACTGTTTTTT.